This T cell receptor (beta chain) originates from a study of breast tumors, draining lymph nodes, adjacent tissues. Regarding the study as a whole: Tumor repertoires ranked between lymph nodes and nontumor tissue in diversity, with V and J gene preferences. The lymph node origin of tumor T cells was framed as consistent with a hypothesis, not demonstrated.

The CDR3 has 17 residues. The germline V gene has CDR1 MNHNY and CDR2 SVGAGI (reference sequence). Unmatched junction bases numbered 14, after V lost 3 bases and J lost 7 bases. Axillary draining lymph nodes of breast cancer patients supplied the node samples. TCRdb re-called the multiplex PCR reads with MiXCR, one entry per CDR3 protein. The sample includes about 120,000 distinct CDR3 sequences, just under 20% of them seen just once. At least ten counts were recorded for this clonotype. Its target is unknown. The sequence was obtained from a female donor with breast cancer. Some clones in this sample may be carry-over from other donors' samples. The sample comprised axillary lymph node tissue. The V and J genes are TRBV6-6 and TRBJ2-5, with 10 nucleotides matching TRBD2. The CDR3 region is CASSYRLAGERTVTQYF. In DNA, the CDR3 is TGTGCCAGCAGTTATAGGCTAGCGGGAGAGAGGACTGTGACCCAGTACTTC.